This T cell receptor beta chain was observed in a study of regulatory T cells in long-lasting Graves disease. Findings and limits, study-wide: Persistent disease was associated with favored TRBV28 usage and with favored use of TRBJ1-2 and TRBJ2-5. TCR diversity in persistent Graves' patients was below that of newly diagnosed ones.

This CDR3 comprises 16 residues. CDR1 and CDR2 (germline): LGHDT, YNNKEL (reference sequence). Deletions cut 2 bases from V and 6 bases from J, with 18 bases between. Time point defined: newly diagnosed GD, antithyroid drugs for less than 3 months. Extracted RNA from PBMCs served as the source of the TCR library. Patients came from an endocrinology department in Xi'an, China. EDTA tubes received approximately 9 milliliters of collected peripheral blood. Ten or more counts support this clonotype. The target antigen is unknown. Investigators prepared the TCR beta libraries by applying iRepertoire HTBI primers and Arm-PCR of CDR3 regions. TCRdb fed the multiplex PCR reads into MiXCR, producing one record per CDR3 protein. The sample records about 430,000 distinct CDR3 sequences, approximately 16% being singletons. In addition, the sample was reused for a study of T cells in Graves' hyperthyroidism and ophthalmopathy.

The genes are TRBV3-1 and TRBJ2-3; a weak D match, TRBD2 (6 bases). Sequenced here: peripheral blood mononuclear cells (PBMCs), sampled at new diagnosis, from a patient treated with antithyroid drugs. The sequence derives from a woman between 40 and 55 years old with Graves disease. CDR3 sequence: CASSQLPPGLADTQYF. The CDR3 bases are TGTGCCAGCAGCCAACTTCCTCCGGGACTCGCGGATACGCAGTATTTT.